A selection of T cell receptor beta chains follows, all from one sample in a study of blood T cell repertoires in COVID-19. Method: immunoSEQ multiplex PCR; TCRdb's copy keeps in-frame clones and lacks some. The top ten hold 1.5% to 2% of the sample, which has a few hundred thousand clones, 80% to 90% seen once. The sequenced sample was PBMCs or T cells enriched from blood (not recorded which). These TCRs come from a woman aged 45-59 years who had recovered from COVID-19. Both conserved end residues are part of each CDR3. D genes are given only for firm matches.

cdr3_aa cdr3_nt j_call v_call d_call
CAISESFSGEGAKNIQYF TGTGCCATCAGTGAGTCGTTTTCAGGGGAAGGGGCCAAAAACATTCAGTACTTC TRBJ2-4 TRBV10-3 -
CASSESLGGQGAFF TGTGCCAGCAGTGAAAGTTTAGGGGGTCAGGGGGCTTTCTTT TRBJ1-1 TRBV2 -
CASSFGGTGGDEQFF TGCGCCAGCAGCTTCGGAGGGACAGGGGGCGATGAGCAGTTCTTC TRBJ2-1 TRBV5-1 TRBD1
CASSVAGTVNEQFF TGTGCCAGCAGCGTAGCCGGGACAGTCAATGAGCAGTTCTTC TRBJ2-1 TRBV9 TRBD1
CASSRTSPKDEQFF TGTGCCAGCAGTCGGACTAGCCCTAAGGATGAGCAGTTCTTC TRBJ2-1 TRBV2 TRBD2
CASRTHQGTNQPQHF TGTGCCAGCAGGACACACCAGGGGACGAATCAGCCCCAGCATTTT TRBJ1-5 TRBV6-6 -
CAISDIVEETQYF TGTGCCATCAGTGATATAGTGGAAGAGACCCAGTACTTC TRBJ2-5 TRBV10-3 -
CASGTGEDYGYTF TGCGCCAGCGGCACAGGGGAGGACTATGGCTACACCTTC TRBJ1-2 TRBV5-1 TRBD1
CASSPEGDRLGFPYEQYF TGCGCCAGCAGCCCCGAGGGGGACAGGTTAGGCTTCCCCTACGAGCAGTACTTC TRBJ2-7 TRBV5-1 TRBD1
CASSLEVRNTEAFF TGTGCCAGCAGCTTAGAAGTCAGAAACACTGAAGCTTTCTTT TRBJ1-1 TRBV7-9 -
CASSEDRGTNEKLFF TGCGCCAGCAGCGAGGACAGGGGAACTAATGAAAAACTGTTTTTT TRBJ1-4 TRBV5-1 TRBD1
CASSFSRRTASYNEQFF TGTGCCAGCAGTTTTTCTCGGAGGACAGCCTCCTACAATGAGCAGTTCTTC TRBJ2-1 TRBV27 -
CASSSDSPDTQYF TGTGCCAGTAGTTCCGACAGCCCAGATACGCAGTATTTT TRBJ2-3 TRBV19 -
CASSVAGTTYNEQFF TGTGCCAGCAGCGTAGCAGGGACTACTTACAATGAGCAGTTCTTC TRBJ2-1 TRBV9 TRBD2
CASSPLELEQYF TGTGCCAGCAGTCCACTAGAATTAGAGCAGTACTTC TRBJ2-7 TRBV28 -
CASSRTGNNQPQHF TGTGCCAGCAGTCGGACAGGTAACAATCAGCCCCAGCATTTT TRBJ1-5 TRBV28 TRBD1
CASSLWGGYNYGYTF TGTGCCAGCAGTTTATGGGGGGGGTATAACTATGGCTACACCTTC TRBJ1-2 TRBV28 -
CASSFWTGTEAFF TGTGCCAGCAGCTTTTGGACAGGGACTGAAGCTTTCTTT TRBJ1-1 TRBV7-9 TRBD1
CASSHSGEGFYEQYF TGCGCCAGCAGCCACTCGGGGGAAGGCTTCTACGAGCAGTACTTC TRBJ2-7 TRBV4-1 -
CASTSSRTHTNYGYTF TGTGCCAGCACCTCATCCCGGACACATACTAACTATGGCTACACCTTC TRBJ1-2 TRBV7-9 -
CASSFWGGNYGYTF TGTGCCAGCAGCTTTTGGGGGGGGAACTATGGCTACACCTTC TRBJ1-2 TRBV5-4 -
CASSQDRDSYNSPLHF TGCGCCAGCAGCCAAGACCGGGACAGTTATAATTCACCCCTCCACTTT TRBJ1-6 TRBV4-1 TRBD1